Each of the 14 T cell receptor beta chains below was sequenced from the same sample in a study of blood T cell repertoires in COVID-19. The method was immunoSEQ multiplex PCR; TCRdb's version includes in-frame clones alone and lacks a portion of them. Here the sample spans 120,000 or so clones, around nine tenths being singletons. Source material: peripheral blood. Receptors originate from a human donor in a cohort sampled during active COVID-19.

The chain links TRBV9 to TRBJ2-3, with 13 bases that match TRBD2. This CDR3 has 16 residues. Germline values: CDR1 SGDLS, CDR2 YYNGEE. Unmatched junction bases numbered 8, after V lost 4 bases and J lost 6 bases. The DNA for the CDR3 is TGTGCCAGCAGCTTACTAGCGGGGGGGCCACGTGATACGCAGTATTTT. Protein product: CASSLLAGGPRDTQYF. The full variable domain, its missing parts supplied by reference TRBV9 and TRBJ2-3, is DSGVTQTPKHLITATGQRVTLRCSPRSGDLSVYWYQQSLDQGLQFLIQYYNGEERAKGNILERFSAQQFPDLHSELNLSSLELGDSALYFCASSLLAGGPRDTQYFGPGTRLTVL.

V usage is TRBV3-1 (or the pseudogene TRBV3-2) and J usage is TRBJ2-1, with a possible D match to TRBD2 (7 bases). In germline, CDR1 is LGHDT, CDR2 YNNKEL (reference sequence). This CDR3 comprises 18 residues. V was cut by 0 bases and J by 8 bases, with 23 bases left in between. The CDR3 sequence: CASSQESARGLVFDEQFF. In DNA, the CDR3 is TGTGCCAGCAGCCAAGAATCAGCGCGGGGGCTCGTTTTCGATGAGCAGTTCTTC.

This clone was observed a handful of times. The rearrangement joins TRBV5-1 to TRBJ1-1, with D possibly being TRBD1 (6 bases). V lost 5 bases, J lost 3 bases, and 14 bases lay in between. The CDR3 has 14 residues. CDR1 SGHRS and CDR2 YFSETQ come from the germline V gene. DNA for the CDR3: TGCGCCAGCAGTTCAGGGGTTATGGACACTGAAGCTTTCTTT. Amino acids: CASSSGVMDTEAFF.

The V call is TRBV6-5, the J call TRBJ1-2; 8 bases are a match to TRBD1. This CDR3 has 14 amino acids. V gave up 6 bases and J gave up 4 bases; unmatched junction bases: 7. Germline CDR1 is MNHEY and CDR2 is SVGAGI. The CDR3 DNA follows: TGTGCCAGCAGAAGTACAGGGGGTCCCTATGGCTACACCTTC. The encoded protein is CASRSTGGPYGYTF.

This clone has just a few counts. This chain uses TRBV6-1 with TRBJ2-7; 8 bases fit TRBD1. This CDR3 has 15 residues. Germline values: CDR1 MNHNS, CDR2 SASEGT. The V segment lost 0 bases and the J segment 2 bases; nucleotides outside the gene matches: 3. CDR3 sequence reads: CASSEAPRGPYEQYF. DNA for the CDR3: TGTGCCAGCAGTGAAGCCCCCAGGGGGCCCTACGAGCAGTACTTC.

This chain uses TRBV19 with TRBJ1-1; D is undetermined. The germline V gene has CDR1 LNHDA and CDR2 SQIVND (reference sequence). Trimming took off 5 bases at V and 2 bases at J, with 18 bases between the two ends. CDR3 length: 16 residues. The CDR3 spells CASSPLFGLGNTEAFF. CDR3 DNA: TGTGCCAGTAGTCCTCTTTTTGGACTGGGAAACACTGAAGCTTTCTTT.

The gene calls are TRBV27 and TRBJ2-7; D is perhaps TRBD2 (6 bases). Per germline, CDR1 MNHEY and CDR2 SMNVEV (reference sequence). CDR3 length: 10 residues. Trimming left V 4 bases short and J 9 bases short, with 7 bases between. In DNA, the CDR3 is TGTGCCAGCAGTTACGGGGGGCAGTACTTC. Residues: CASSYGGQYF.

The chain recombines TRBV7-9 with TRBJ2-1; D might be TRBD2 (6 bases). The germline V gene encodes CDR1 SEHNR and CDR2 FQNEAQ (reference sequence). The CDR3 is 13 amino acids. V shed 1 base and J shed 7 bases, with 8 bases lying between them. CDR3 DNA sequence: TGTGCCAGCAGCTTAGTTGGGGGGAATGAGCAGTTCTTC. Protein sequence: CASSLVGGNEQFF.

This clone was seen a few times. This chain uses TRBV7-9 with TRBJ2-7, with a possible D match to TRBD2 (5 bases). CDR3 size: 14 residues. The ends were cut back, 2 bases at V and 1 base at J, with 9 bases in the middle. CDR1 and CDR2 (germline): SEHNR, FQNEAQ (reference sequence). CDR3 region: CASSLFRDSYEQYF. CDR3 DNA: TGTGCCAGCAGCTTATTTCGGGATTCCTACGAGCAGTACTTC.

The J gene is TRBJ1-2, the V gene TRBV10-3; tentatively, D is TRBD1 (5 bases). Germline CDR1 and CDR2: ENHRY and SYGVKD. V lost 6 bases and J 8 bases, leaving 22 bases between the germline ends. CDR3 length: 15 amino acids. CDR3 region: CAISVAGPSTGGYTF. The CDR3 DNA reads TGTGCCATCAGCGTTGCCGGACCCTCTACAGGCGGCTACACCTTC.

CDR3 loop: CASSIGQGGFSPLHF. The CDR3 DNA is TGTGCCAGTAGTATCGGGCAGGGTGGGTTCTCACCCCTCCACTTT. The chain uses TRBV19 and TRBJ1-6, with D perhaps TRBD1 (5 bases). Trimming left V 3 bases short and J 10 bases short, with 16 bases between. The CDR3 is made up of 15 amino acids. The germline V gene encodes CDR1 LNHDA and CDR2 SQIVND (reference sequence).

The CDR3 spells CASSPQSGAYNEQFF. The CDR3 bases are TGTGCCAGTAGTCCCCAGAGCGGGGCCTACAATGAGCAGTTCTTC. The rearrangement joins TRBV19 to TRBJ2-1, with 7 nucleotides matching TRBD2. The CDR3 extends over 15 amino acids. Germline lookup yields CDR1 LNHDA and CDR2 SQIVND (reference sequence). V shed 5 bases, J shed 2 bases, and the junction held 6 bases outside the gene matches.

The rearrangement joins TRBV28 to TRBJ2-6, with TRBD1 matching over 9 bases. This CDR3 has 16 amino acids. Looked up from germline, CDR1 is MDHEN and CDR2 is SYDVKM. V lost 5 bases and J lost 4; bases outside the gene matches: 6. The CDR3 DNA reads as TGTGCCAGCAGTAAACAGGGGGCGCCGGGGGCCAACGTCCTGACTTTC. It translates to CASSKQGAPGANVLTF.

The chain links TRBV6-5 to TRBJ2-2, with a weak D call TRBD1 (6 bases). Per the germline V gene, CDR1 is MNHEY and CDR2 is SVGAGI. The CDR3 is 15 residues long. Between the trimmed V and J ends, which lost 8 bases and 2 bases, there was a span of 15 bases. The CDR3 protein is CASEEYRVNTGELFF. The CDR3 nucleotides read TGTGCCAGCGAGGAGTACAGGGTTAACACCGGGGAGCTGTTTTTT.